The text below deals with one T cell receptor beta chain. As yet, its antigen is unknown. The data derive from a study of CD8 T cells in Susac syndrome. Study as a whole: Patients with Susac syndrome had blood drawn and were at that point therapy-naive, on corticosteroids, or on intravenous immunoglobulin alone.

Random hexamers primed reverse transcription of about 0.5 to 1 ug RNA. One entry per CDR3 protein, called by TCRdb with MiXCR from the immunoSEQ multiplex PCR reads. The repertoire has fewer than 95,000 distinct CDR3 sequences, 95% to 97% of them found once; the top ten carry approximately 0.57%. CD8+ and CD4+ T cells taken from blood had their TCR beta sequenced. Study results and caveats: Susac-specific public clones in total CD8+ repertoires numbered sixteen; in CD8+ TEMRA repertoires, they numbered roughly 5. CD8+ clonal expansion in Susac was maximal in TEMRA cells and in active patients.

The source is a human donor with Susac syndrome. Sample: CD8+ T cells from PBMCs.

The CDR3 loop reads CATSRAGDTEAFF. CDR3 DNA: TGTGCCACCAGCAGAGCAGGGGACACTGAAGCTTTCTTT. The chain carries TRBV15 and TRBJ1-1; D possibly corresponds to TRBD1 (6 bases). Trimming shortened V by 1 base and J by 3 bases, and 6 bases separated the two germline ends. CDR3 length: 13 residues. Germline CDR1 LNHNV, CDR2 YYDKDF (reference sequence).